This TCR beta chain originates from a study of cytomegalovirus exposure and HLA in healthy donors. Study information: An analysis done earlier identified 120 million or so unique TCR beta sequences from about 179 million T cells. The study's findings and limits: Many donors carried some public TCRs, although rarity characterized most TCR sequences. Common viral pathogens were later found to be apparently linked to several of the most significant clusters. The authors later linked a missense DCLRE1C variant to TCR beta V- and J-gene trimming.

About this clone: Its cognate antigen is unknown.

The PCR had 60 Vbeta and 13 Jbeta primers. Assay used: immunoSEQ multiplex PCR; TCRdb lists only in-frame clones, some missing. The sample consists of about 160,000 clones, about 75% of them appearing once. The CDR3 contains 13 residues. CDR1 and CDR2 (germline): SNHLY, FYNNEI. V dropped 6 bases and J dropped 6 bases, with 11 bases sitting between them. This sequence joins TRBV2 and TRBJ1-4, with D possibly TRBD1 on 6 matching bases. The sequencing input was PBMCs. The TCR was taken from a woman aged 45 to 65 in good health and CMV-seropositive. CDR3 region: CASSPTGYEKLFF. Here the CDR3 DNA reads TGTGCCAGCAGCCCTACAGGGTATGAAAAACTGTTTTTT.